This T cell receptor (beta chain) comes out of a study of blood T cell repertoires in COVID-19. In the original workflow: Researchers report that nucleated cell counts were estimated from reference gene primer amplification. Libraries were prepared by immunoSEQ multiplex PCR; TCRdb keeps only in-frame clonotypes and omits some of them. V, J and clone size are taken as reported in that table, and D and trimming were inferred from the DNA itself. The sample carries roughly 290,000 clones, about 80% recorded once. Seattle participants joined during active infection and were tracked over time. The germline V gene encodes CDR1 LNHDA and CDR2 SQIVND (reference sequence). The J segment lost 3 bases and the V segment lost 5 bases, leaving 8 bases of the junction unmatched. The CDR3 length is 15 residues.

The sample was peripheral blood. The V gene is TRBV19, the J gene TRBJ1-2, with TRBD1 matching over 8 bases. The receptor comes from a person aged 70 to 85 with COVID-19, enrolled during active disease. The CDR3 DNA reads as TGTGCCAGTAGTTTCAAGGACAGGGCAGACTATGGCTACACCTTC. The encoded protein is CASSFKDRADYGYTF.